These 23 T cell receptor beta chains came from one sample sequenced in a study of blood T cell repertoires in COVID-19. Generated by immunoSEQ multiplex PCR, the TCRdb table keeps only in-frame clones and is missing some. The data show 55,000 to 75,000 clones, 85% to 90% seen once. The sequencing sample was made of peripheral blood. The receptors were gathered from a man aged 50 or older with active COVID-19.

The chain joins TRBV30 to TRBJ2-3; no definite D call. Trimming stripped 0 bases from V and 1 base from J, with 5 bases between. Germline loops: CDR1 GTSNPN, CDR2 SVGIG (reference sequence). The CDR3 is 13 residues long. This CDR3 reads CAWSVYGTDTQYF. CDR3 in DNA: TGTGCCTGGAGTGTATATGGCACAGATACGCAGTATTTT.

This sequence joins TRBV4-3 and TRBJ2-5; 8 bases match TRBD1. Germline V gene lookup returns CDR1 LGHNA and CDR2 YSLEER. CDR3 length: 13 residues. The V gene end was trimmed by 4 bases and the J gene end by 2 bases; junction bases not matched to a gene: 0. The CDR3 DNA follows: TGCGCCAGCAGCCGGGACAGGCAAGAGACCCAGTACTTC. It translates to CASSRDRQETQYF.

This chain links TRBV4-2 with TRBJ2-2, with 7 bases that match TRBD2. Germline loops: CDR1 LGHNA, CDR2 YNFKEQ. The CDR3 totals 17 residues. Trimming cost V 0 bases and J 2 bases; bases outside gene matches: 6. The CDR3 loop is CASSQDYGGGNTGELFF. The CDR3 DNA follows: TGTGCCAGCAGCCAAGATTATGGCGGGGGTAACACCGGGGAGCTGTTTTTT.

This sequence joins TRBV7-2 and TRBJ1-2; 7 bases align to TRBD1. This CDR3 has 15 amino acids. V was pared by 1 base and J by 7 bases, with 9 bases of the junction left unmatched. Germline assignment: CDR1 SGHTA and CDR2 FQGNSA. CDR3 residues: CASSLDPGQDRGYTF. DNA for the CDR3: TGTGCCAGCAGCTTAGACCCCGGACAGGACCGTGGCTACACCTTC.

This chain connects TRBV28 to TRBJ1-1; 7 nucleotides line up with TRBD1. J gave up 3 bases and V 11 bases, and 9 bases lay outside the gene matches. Germline-derived CDR1 and CDR2 are MDHEN and SYDVKM. The CDR3 length is 13 residues. In DNA form, the CDR3 reads TGTGCCGCTCAGGGGGGAGTGTACACTGAAGCTTTCTTT. This gives the protein CAAQGGVYTEAFF.

The rearrangement joins TRBV14 to TRBJ2-4; D is perhaps TRBD1 (5 bases). V was pared by 0 bases and J by 0 bases, with 12 bases between. Germline lookup yields CDR1 SGHDN and CDR2 FVKESK. The CDR3 spans 17 residues. CDR3 bases: TGTGCCAGCAGCCAAGAAAGGGGCGGTATAGCCAAAAACATTCAGTACTTC. Its protein product is CASSQERGGIAKNIQYF.

The chain recombines TRBV11-2 with TRBJ2-3; 8 bases map to TRBD2. V lost 5 bases and J lost 11; bases outside the gene matches: 15. The CDR3 totals 15 residues. The V gene's germline CDR1 is SGHAT and CDR2 FQNNGV. CDR3 DNA: TGTGCCAGCAGCCTGACAGCGGGGGTTTTCCAAGGGCAGTATTTT. Amino acid sequence: CASSLTAGVFQGQYF.

This chain connects TRBV19 to TRBJ2-3; the match to TRBD1 covers 7 bases. Losses at the gene ends were 5 bases for V and 4 bases for J; bases not matched to a gene: 12. CDR3 length equals 16 residues. Germline loops: CDR1 LNHDA, CDR2 SQIVND (reference sequence). CDR3 nucleotides: TGTGCCAGTAGTGGAACGACAGGGTGGGCCCCAGATACGCAGTATTTT. Translated, it gives CASSGTTGWAPDTQYF.

The V gene is TRBV5-8, the J gene TRBJ2-7; D possibly corresponds to TRBD2 (5 bases). This CDR3 has 15 amino acids. Deletions cut 4 bases from V and 3 bases from J, with 17 bases between. Germline values: CDR1 SGHTS, CDR2 YDEGEE. The CDR3: CASSPERKGSYEQYF. CDR3 bases: TGTGCCAGCAGCCCGGAAAGGAAAGGGAGCTACGAGCAGTACTTC.

This sequence joins TRBV19 and TRBJ2-5; 9 bases fit TRBD2. The V gene end was trimmed by 6 bases and the J gene end by 5 bases; junction bases not matched to a gene: 22. This CDR3 has 19 residues. Germline values: CDR1 LNHDA, CDR2 SQIVND (reference sequence). The CDR3 coding sequence is TGTGCCAGTAGCCCAGCAGGAGGGCTAGCGGGGCCGTCGCGGGAGACCCAGTACTTC. Protein product: CASSPAGGLAGPSRETQYF.

The rearrangement links TRBV18 to TRBJ2-6; D is possibly TRBD1 (5 bases). Trimming stripped 2 bases from V and 0 bases from J, with 5 bases between. Germline V gives CDR1 KGHSH, CDR2 LQKENI. This CDR3 is 15 amino acids long. The CDR3: CASSPTGSGANVLTF. CDR3 nucleotides: TGTGCCAGCTCACCAACAGGCTCTGGGGCCAACGTCCTGACTTTC.

This sequence joins TRBV28 and TRBJ2-7; maybe TRBD2 (6 bases). V was cut by 1 base and J by 6 bases, with 16 bases left in between. The CDR3 length is 15 residues. From germline, CDR1 is MDHEN and CDR2 SYDVKM. CDR3 residues: CASSLSGGGVSEQYF. The DNA of the CDR3 is TGTGCCAGCAGTTTATCCGGGGGAGGTGTCTCCGAGCAGTACTTC.

The V gene is TRBV27, the J gene TRBJ2-7; D perhaps matches TRBD2 (6 bases). The V gene's germline CDR1 is MNHEY and CDR2 SMNVEV (reference sequence). V lost 4 bases to trimming and J lost 3 bases, with 16 bases between them. This CDR3 has 15 residues. Written as DNA, the CDR3 is TGTGCCAGCAGTTCCCTAGCCGGGACTGTCTACGAGCAGTACTTC. Translation: CASSSLAGTVYEQYF.

The rearrangement links TRBV4-2 to TRBJ2-3; TRBD1 matches at 11 bases. The CDR3 has 16 amino acids. Germline CDR1 is LGHNA and CDR2 is YNFKEQ. V dropped 5 bases and J dropped 2; count of bases not matched to a gene: 6. DNA for the CDR3: TGTGCCAGCAGCTTCCGGACAGGGGGCGTCACAGATACGCAGTATTTT. This translates into CASSFRTGGVTDTQYF.

The chain links TRBV18 to TRBJ1-1; 8 nucleotides line up with TRBD1. This CDR3 is built from 13 residues. J gave up 8 bases and V 3 bases, and 5 bases lay outside the gene matches. CDR1 KGHSH and CDR2 LQKENI come from the germline V gene. The CDR3 region has the DNA TGTGCCAGCTCACCCGGACAGGGAGTAGAAGCTTTCTTT. This encodes CASSPGQGVEAFF.

The chain joins TRBV5-5 to TRBJ2-2; D unresolved. The V gene's germline CDR1 is SGHKS and CDR2 YYEKEE (reference sequence). V dropped 0 bases and J dropped 8 bases, with 11 bases sitting between them. The CDR3 is 14 amino acids. The CDR3 loop is CASSLASGVGELFF. The CDR3 coding sequence is TGTGCCAGCAGCTTGGCCTCAGGCGTGGGGGAGCTGTTTTTT.

The V call is TRBV10-3, the J call TRBJ2-4; 7 bases are shared with TRBD2. V shed 4 bases, J shed 1 base, and the junction held 4 bases outside the gene matches. This CDR3 is built from 15 residues. The germline V gene encodes CDR1 ENHRY and CDR2 SYGVKD. The CDR3 sequence is CAISGGSGAKNIQYF. DNA for the CDR3: TGTGCCATCAGTGGTGGTAGCGGGGCCAAAAACATTCAGTACTTC.

The chain employs TRBV7-2 and TRBJ1-2; 9 nucleotides agree with TRBD1. Per germline, CDR1 SGHTA and CDR2 FQGNSA. J gave up 2 bases and V 5 bases, and 12 bases lay outside the gene matches. The CDR3 loop spans 17 amino acids. The CDR3 DNA is TGTGCCAGCAGCGTAACCCGGGACAGGGCGTCCAACTATGGCTACACCTTC. Translating it yields CASSVTRDRASNYGYTF.

Only one count was recorded for this clone. The chain couples TRBV18 to TRBJ2-7; D may be TRBD1 (6 bases). The V end was cut by 4 bases, the J end by 5 bases, with 18 bases between. Looked up from germline, CDR1 is KGHSH and CDR2 is LQKENI. This CDR3 is 15 amino acids long. The CDR3 sequence: CASSQDSGTSHEQYF. DNA of the CDR3: TGTGCCAGCTCACAAGATTCCGGGACAAGCCACGAGCAGTACTTC.

This chain links TRBV6-5 with TRBJ2-1, with a possible D match to TRBD2 (5 bases). CDR1 is MNHEY, CDR2 SVGAGI, per germline. This CDR3 comprises 15 residues. V lost 6 bases to trimming and J lost 0 bases, with 12 bases between them. In DNA form, the CDR3 reads TGTGCCAGCAGCCGGACTCGCAGCTCCTACAATGAGCAGTTCTTC. Protein sequence: CASSRTRSSYNEQFF.

CDR3 in amino acids: CASSYSPKEFEQFF. In DNA form, the CDR3 reads TGTGCCAGCAGTTACTCCCCTAAGGAGTTTGAGCAGTTCTTC. V usage is TRBV6-5 and J usage is TRBJ2-1; D not resolved. The CDR3 contains 14 residues. Germline CDR1 is MNHEY and CDR2 is SVGAGI. The V end lost 0 bases, the J end lost 9 bases, and 12 bases lay between the germline ends.

The chain recombines TRBV19 with TRBJ1-1; TRBD1 is a possible D gene (5 bases). Trimming pared 6 bases from V and 5 bases from J, leaving 16 bases between. The CDR3 loop spans 14 amino acids. Germline-derived CDR1 and CDR2 are LNHDA and SQIVND (reference sequence). The CDR3 sequence: CASSAVEEGTEAFF. CDR3 DNA sequence: TGTGCCAGTAGCGCCGTGGAGGAGGGGACTGAAGCTTTCTTT.

This clone occurred a few times. This chain links TRBV2 with TRBJ1-2; perhaps TRBD1 as D (6 bases). The CDR3 covers 14 residues. Trimming took off 3 bases at V and 4 bases at J, with 12 bases between the two ends. Germline CDR1 SNHLY, CDR2 FYNNEI. The CDR3 nucleotides read TGTGCCAGCAGTGAGGGGGGCGGGGGCTATGGCTACACCTTC. Encoded protein: CASSEGGGGYGYTF. The variable domain in full, completed from reference TRBV2 and TRBJ1-2, reads EPEVTQTPSHQVTQMGQEVILRCVPISNHLYFYWYRQILGQKVEFLVSFYNNEISEKSEIFDDQFSVERPDGSNFTLKIRSTKLEDSAMYFCASSEGGGGYGYTFGSGTRLTVV.